This T cell receptor (beta chain) was obtained from a study of blood T cell repertoires in COVID-19. Study in general: Sites in the United States, Italy and Spain provided acute and convalescent COVID-19 samples. PBMCs, B-cell-depleted T cells, or T cells were the source of the cDNA or gDNA that made up the material.

In the study's own analysis: Nucleated cell counts were estimated from reference gene primer amplification. The protocol was immunoSEQ multiplex PCR, while the TCRdb copy is restricted to in-frame clones and leaves out a portion. V and J calls and clone size are copied from that table; D and trimming were computed from the DNA. The sample has 200,000 to 300,000 clones, around 86% seen once. Per germline, CDR1 LNHDA and CDR2 SQIVND (reference sequence). The CDR3 runs 13 residues. The germline V and J ends were trimmed by 1 base and 4 bases, with 6 bases remaining between them. This sequence joins TRBV19 and TRBJ2-3, with D uncertain. The sequencing sample was made of peripheral blood. This TCR derives from an older woman who had recovered from COVID-19. CDR3 sequence (DNA): TGTGCCAGTAGTATAGCAGGATCAGATACGCAGTATTTT. Its protein is CASSIAGSDTQYF.